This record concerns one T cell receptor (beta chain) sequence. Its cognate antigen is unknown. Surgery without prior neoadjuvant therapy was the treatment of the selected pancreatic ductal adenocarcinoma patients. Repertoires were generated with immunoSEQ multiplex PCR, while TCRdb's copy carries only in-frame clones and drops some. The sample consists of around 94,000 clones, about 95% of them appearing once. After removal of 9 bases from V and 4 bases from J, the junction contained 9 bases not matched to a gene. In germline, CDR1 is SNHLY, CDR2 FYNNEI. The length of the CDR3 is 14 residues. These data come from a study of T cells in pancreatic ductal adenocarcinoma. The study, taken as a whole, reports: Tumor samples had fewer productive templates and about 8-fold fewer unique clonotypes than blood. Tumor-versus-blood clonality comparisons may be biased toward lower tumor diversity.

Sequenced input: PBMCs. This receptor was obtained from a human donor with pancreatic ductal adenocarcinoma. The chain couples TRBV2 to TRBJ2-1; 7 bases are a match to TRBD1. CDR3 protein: CASPGRDSYNEQFF. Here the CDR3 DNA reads TGTGCCAGTCCCGGTAGGGACAGTTACAATGAGCAGTTCTTC. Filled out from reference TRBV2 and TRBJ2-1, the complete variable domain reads EPEVTQTPSHQVTQMGQEVILRCVPISNHLYFYWYRQILGQKVEFLVSFYNNEISEKSEIFDDQFSVERPDGSNFTLKIRSTKLEDSAMYFCASPGRDSYNEQFFGPGTRLTVL.